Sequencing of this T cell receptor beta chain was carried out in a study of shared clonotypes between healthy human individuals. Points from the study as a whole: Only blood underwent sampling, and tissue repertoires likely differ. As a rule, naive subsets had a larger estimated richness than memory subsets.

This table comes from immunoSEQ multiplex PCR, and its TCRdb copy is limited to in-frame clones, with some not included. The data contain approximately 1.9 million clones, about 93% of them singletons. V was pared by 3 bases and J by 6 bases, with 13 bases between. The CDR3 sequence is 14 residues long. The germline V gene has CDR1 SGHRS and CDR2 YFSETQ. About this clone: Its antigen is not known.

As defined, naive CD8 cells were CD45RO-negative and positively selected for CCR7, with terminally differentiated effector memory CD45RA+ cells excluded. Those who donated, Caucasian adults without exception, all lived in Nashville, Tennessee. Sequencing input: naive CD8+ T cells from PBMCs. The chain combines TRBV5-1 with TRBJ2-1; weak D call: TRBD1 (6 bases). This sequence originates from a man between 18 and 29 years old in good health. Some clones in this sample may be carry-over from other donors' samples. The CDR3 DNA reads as TGCGCCAGCAGCTATTCAGGGGCAGGCAATGAGCAGTTCTTC. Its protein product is CASSYSGAGNEQFF.